The 12 T cell receptor beta chains below come from one sample, sequenced in a study of early T cells in non-severe SARS-CoV-2 infection. TCRdb re-derived calls from the 5' RACE reads in MiXCR, one entry per CDR3 protein. The top ten clones hold 5% to 6.5% of a sample with around 53,000 distinct CDR3 sequences, 6% to 8% of them seen once. Sequencing input: whole blood. The origin of the receptors is an adult who was a healthcare worker with PCR-confirmed SARS-CoV-2 infection or an uninfected control (not recorded which).

J is TRBJ2-5 and V is TRBV27; D ambiguous. The germline V gene encodes CDR1 MNHEY and CDR2 SMNVEV (reference sequence). The CDR3 contains 14 residues. Trimming removed 4 bases from V and 4 bases from J, with 13 bases in between. CDR3: CASSYSFGLETQYF. CDR3 nucleotide sequence: TGTGCCAGCAGTTATAGTTTTGGTTTAGAGACCCAGTACTTC.

In this sample, this clonotype turned up a few times. J is TRBJ1-5 and V is TRBV7-2; tentatively, D is TRBD1 (6 bases). The ends were cut back, 4 bases at V and 0 bases at J, with 7 bases in the middle. CDR3 length equals 14 residues. The germline V gene encodes CDR1 SGHTA and CDR2 FQGNSA. The CDR3 sequence: CASSWDNSNQPQHF. The CDR3 DNA sequence: TGTGCCAGCAGCTGGGACAATAGCAATCAGCCCCAGCATTTT.

The chain uses TRBV18 and TRBJ1-3, with TRBD1 matching 10 bases. This CDR3 has 15 residues. The V and J ends lost 6 bases and 3 bases, in that order; junction bases with no gene match: 5. Germline CDR1 KGHSH, CDR2 LQKENI. The chain's CDR3 is CASSEDRGHGNTIYF. The CDR3 DNA reads as TGTGCCAGCTCCGAAGACAGGGGGCATGGAAACACCATATATTTT.

This clonotype occurred many times. The chain has TRBV3-1 and TRBJ1-2; 12 bases line up with TRBD1. V shed 0 bases, J shed 0 bases, and the junction held 8 bases outside the gene matches. CDR1 is LGHDT and CDR2 is YNNKEL in the germline V gene (reference sequence). CDR3 length: 19 amino acids. CDR3 sequence: CASSQDQSGQGAANYGYTF. DNA of the CDR3: TGTGCCAGCAGCCAAGATCAATCGGGACAGGGGGCCGCTAACTATGGCTACACCTTC. Using reference TRBV3-1 and TRBJ1-2 for the parts outside the CDR3, the full variable domain is DTAVSQTPKYLVTQMGNDKSIKCEQNLGHDTMYWYKQDSKKFLKIMFSYNNKELIINETVPNRFSPKSPDKAHLNLHINSLELGDSAVYFCASSQDQSGQGAANYGYTFGSGTRLTVV.

This clonotype is medium-sized in the sample. The chain employs TRBV6-4 and TRBJ2-1; D not certain. The V gene's germline CDR1 is MRHNA and CDR2 SNTAGT. The CDR3 sequence is 12 residues long. The V gene lost 7 bases and the J gene lost 5 bases, with 9 bases spanning the gap. CDR3 sequence reads: CASNYTDNEQFF. CDR3 bases: TGTGCCAGCAACTACACCGACAATGAGCAGTTCTTC.

This clonotype was seen ten or more times. The V and J genes are TRBV11-2 and TRBJ2-3, with TRBD1 matching over 11 bases. In germline, CDR1 is SGHAT, CDR2 FQNNGV. The CDR3 extends over 16 amino acids. V trimming: 3 bases; J trimming: 3 bases; junction bases outside the gene matches: 5. CDR3 loop: CASSFQGTGGTDTQYF. CDR3 bases: TGTGCCAGCAGCTTTCAAGGGACAGGGGGAACAGATACGCAGTATTTT.

This chain joins TRBV7-9 and TRBJ2-5; possibly TRBD1 for D (6 bases). Between the trimmed V and J ends, which lost 3 bases and 7 bases, there was a span of 15 bases. Looked up from germline, CDR1 is SEHNR and CDR2 is FQNEAQ (reference sequence). CDR3 length equals 14 residues. The CDR3 region is CASSFFQGHVTQYF. The CDR3 DNA is TGTGCCAGCAGCTTTTTTCAGGGACATGTGACCCAGTACTTC.

J is TRBJ1-2 and V is TRBV29-1; the D gene is possibly TRBD1 (5 bases). V lost 8 bases and J lost 5, with 12 bases in between. CDR1 is SQVTM, CDR2 ANQGSEA, per germline. The CDR3 covers 11 residues. The CDR3 protein is CSTTVAYGYTF. CDR3 in DNA: TGCAGCACGACAGTAGCGTATGGCTACACCTTC. Full variable domain (remainder filled in from reference TRBV29-1 and TRBJ1-2): SAVISQKPSRDICQRGTSLTIQCQVDSQVTMMFWYRQQPGQSLTLIATANQGSEATYESGFVIDKFPISRPNLTFSTLTVSNMSPEDSSIYLCSTTVAYGYTFGSGTRLTVV.

This clonotype was observed many times. CDR3 protein: CASSYYTGPYEQYF. In DNA, the CDR3 is TGTGCCAGCAGTTACTACACAGGTCCCTACGAGCAGTACTTC. This chain links TRBV6-2 or TRBV6-3 with TRBJ2-7, with a weak D call TRBD1 (5 bases). Germline CDR1 MNHEY, CDR2 SVGEGT. Trimming left V 1 base short and J 2 bases short, with 9 bases between. The CDR3 length is 14 residues.

This clonotype was picked up many times. The chain combines TRBV11-2 with TRBJ2-2; D is unresolved. V lost 7 bases to trimming and J lost 5 bases, with 20 bases between them. The CDR3 loop spans 16 amino acids. Germline CDR1 reads SGHAT; CDR2 reads FQNNGV. The CDR3 DNA reads TGTGCCAGCACCCTCTTGGGTCAGGTCGATACCGGGGAGCTGTTTTTT. As protein: CASTLLGQVDTGELFF.

The V gene is TRBV27, the J gene TRBJ2-7, with 8 bases identical to TRBD1. Germline lookup yields CDR1 MNHEY and CDR2 SMNVEV (reference sequence). This CDR3 has 16 amino acids. V lost 5 bases, J lost 6 bases, and 15 bases stayed unmatched. In nucleotides, the CDR3 is TGTGCCAGCAGTCTTGACGGACAGGGCGAATGGGGCGAGCAGTACTTC. Its protein product is CASSLDGQGEWGEQYF.

This clonotype occurred many times. J is TRBJ1-1 and V is TRBV5-5; D is unclear. This CDR3 has 12 residues. Germline CDR1 SGHKS, CDR2 YYEKEE (reference sequence). The V end was cut by 5 bases, the J end by 4 bases, with 9 bases between. CDR3 region: CASRSYGTEAFF. Written as DNA, the CDR3 is TGTGCCAGCAGATCTTACGGCACTGAAGCTTTCTTT.